This entry lists 23 T cell receptor beta chains sequenced from one sample in a study of shared clonotypes between healthy human individuals. The table came from immunoSEQ multiplex PCR; TCRdb's copy has only in-frame clones and leaves some out. The sample carries roughly 2.1 million clones, 85% to 95% recorded once. Naive CD8 isolation took CD45RO-negative cells positively selected for CCR7 and excluded terminally differentiated effector memory CD45RA+ cells. Sequencing was done on a sample of naive CD8+ T cells from PBMCs. Receptors were obtained from a man aged 18 to 30 in good health. Some clones in this sample may be carry-over from other donors' samples.

This clone was detected only a few times. The chain couples TRBV6-6 to TRBJ1-5; D remains unclear. The germline V and J ends were trimmed by 4 bases and 0 bases, with 7 bases remaining between them. Germline lookup yields CDR1 MNHNY and CDR2 SVGAGI (reference sequence). The CDR3 covers 14 residues. The CDR3 is CASSLHYSNQPQHF. CDR3 DNA: TGTGCCAGCAGTTTGCATTATAGCAATCAGCCCCAGCATTTT.

The CDR3 here is CASSLGASAYEQYF. The CDR3 region has the DNA TGTGCCAGCAGCTTGGGGGCTAGCGCCTACGAGCAGTACTTC. The V and J genes are TRBV5-4 and TRBJ2-7, with D tentatively TRBD2 (6 bases). Germline values: CDR1 SGHNT, CDR2 YYREEE (reference sequence). The CDR3 is 14 residues long. V dropped 0 bases and J dropped 2 bases, with 9 bases sitting between them.

The table lists this clone with a count of one. The chain has TRBV19 and TRBJ2-7; 11 bases fit TRBD1. Trimming removed 7 bases from V and 6 bases from J; junction bases left unmatched: 11. Germline CDR1 reads LNHDA; CDR2 reads SQIVND (reference sequence). This CDR3 is 15 amino acids long. CDR3 region: CASTSYGTGGLEQYF. The CDR3 DNA sequence: TGTGCCAGTACCTCTTACGGGACAGGGGGGCTCGAGCAGTACTTC.

This chain connects TRBV7-3 to TRBJ2-4, with a weak D call TRBD2 (6 bases). The germline V gene has CDR1 SGHTA and CDR2 FQGTGA. V dropped 3 bases and J dropped 4 bases, with 13 bases sitting between them. This CDR3 is 15 amino acids long. CDR3 nucleotide sequence: TGTGCCAGCAGCTTGTTGGCCGGGGGTAAAAACATTCAGTACTTC. Protein sequence: CASSLLAGGKNIQYF.

In its sample, this clone was seen a few times. The same CDR3 is also encoded by other DNA sequences in this sample. The chain joins TRBV7-9 to TRBJ1-4, with TRBD1 as a possible D gene (5 bases). CDR1 and CDR2 (germline): SEHNR, FQNEAQ (reference sequence). The V and J ends lost 2 bases and 8 bases respectively, with 12 bases between them. This CDR3 contains 14 residues. The DNA of the CDR3 is TGTGCCAGCAGCTTACGCCAGGGTTCCGAAAAACTGTTTTTT. This gives the protein CASSLRQGSEKLFF.

In regard to this clone: It may be a read error: a sequence one base away is much more abundant. The chain uses TRBV11-2 and TRBJ1-1, with D uncertain. Trimming took 5 bases from V and 0 from J, leaving 1 base between them. The CDR3 has 11 amino acids. The germline V gene encodes CDR1 SGHAT and CDR2 FQNNGV. CDR3 sequence: CASSVNTEAFF. CDR3 DNA sequence: TGTGCCAGCAGCGTGAACACTGAAGCTTTCTTT.

The rearrangement links TRBV5-8 to TRBJ1-1, with a weak D call TRBD1 (5 bases). Looked up from germline, CDR1 is SGHTS and CDR2 is YDEGEE. CDR3 length: 15 residues. Trimming took 1 base from V and 1 from J, leaving 11 bases between them. CDR3 DNA sequence: TGTGCCAGCAGCTTGCTAACGGGGGGGAACACTGAAGCTTTCTTT. Its translation is CASSLLTGGNTEAFF.

This chain joins TRBV7-9 and TRBJ2-6, with 7 bases aligning to TRBD1. The CDR3 extends over 16 amino acids. Trimming removed 5 bases from V and 0 bases from J; junction bases left unmatched: 4. CDR1 SEHNR and CDR2 FQNEAQ come from the germline V gene (reference sequence). CDR3: CASSVYRGSGANVLTF. The CDR3, as DNA: TGTGCCAGCAGCGTATACAGGGGCTCTGGGGCCAACGTCCTGACTTTC. The variable domain in full, completed from reference TRBV7-9 and TRBJ2-6, reads DTGVSQNPRHKITKRGQNVTFRCDPISEHNRLYWYRQTLGQGPEFLTYFQNEAQLEKSRLLSDRFSAERPKGSFSTLEIQRTEQGDSAMYLCASSVYRGSGANVLTFGAGSRLTVL.

The chain recombines TRBV29-1 with TRBJ1-2; tentative D call: TRBD1 (6 bases). V lost 2 bases, J lost 2 bases, and 12 bases lay in between. This CDR3 has 14 amino acids. The germline gives CDR1 SQVTM, CDR2 ANQGSEA. This CDR3 reads CSVENWTENYGYTF. In DNA, the CDR3 is TGCAGCGTTGAAAACTGGACAGAAAACTATGGCTACACCTTC.

The gene calls are TRBV7-9 and TRBJ1-1; 9 bases are a match to TRBD1. The V gene's germline CDR1 is SEHNR and CDR2 FQNEAQ (reference sequence). This CDR3 is built from 15 residues. V was clipped by 2 bases and J by 4 bases; unmatched bases: 5. This CDR3 is CASSLTGGEGTEAFF. The CDR3 bases are TGTGCCAGCAGCTTAACAGGGGGCGAAGGCACTGAAGCTTTCTTT.

The chain employs TRBV10-2 and TRBJ1-2; D remains ambiguous. Germline CDR1 and CDR2: WSHSY and SAAADI. The ends were cut back, 7 bases at V and 7 bases at J, with 19 bases in the middle. The CDR3 has 14 amino acids. The CDR3 sequence: CASNMVREGSGYTF. The CDR3 DNA is TGCGCCAGCAATATGGTTCGGGAGGGATCTGGCTACACCTTC.

The chain carries TRBV29-1 and TRBJ2-7; 7 nucleotides agree with TRBD2. V lost 8 bases and J lost 4; bases outside the gene matches: 11. CDR1 is SQVTM, CDR2 ANQGSEA, per germline. The CDR3 spans 13 residues. CDR3 protein: CSYRLAPSYEQYF. The CDR3 nucleotides are TGCAGCTATCGACTAGCCCCGTCTTACGAGCAGTACTTC.

The J gene is TRBJ1-1, the V gene TRBV4-1; D may be TRBD1 (6 bases). This CDR3 has 15 residues. Germline V gene data show CDR1 as MGHRA and CDR2 as YSYEKL. V lost 1 base and J lost 6, with 15 bases in between. For the CDR3, the DNA is TGCGCCAGCAGCCAAGGGGCCACGAGGACAGCTGAAGCTTTCTTT. This encodes CASSQGATRTAEAFF.

The rearrangement joins TRBV9 to TRBJ2-5, with D uncertain. The germline gives CDR1 SGDLS, CDR2 YYNGEE. The CDR3 sequence is 15 residues long. V dropped 0 bases and J dropped 5 bases, with 14 bases sitting between them. The CDR3 here is CASSVGTGLVETQYF. CDR3 sequence (DNA): TGTGCCAGCAGCGTAGGTACTGGGTTAGTGGAGACCCAGTACTTC. The entire variable domain, with the rest obtained from reference TRBV9 and TRBJ2-5, is as follows: DSGVTQTPKHLITATGQRVTLRCSPRSGDLSVYWYQQSLDQGLQFLIQYYNGEERAKGNILERFSAQQFPDLHSELNLSSLELGDSALYFCASSVGTGLVETQYFGPGTRLLVL.

V gene TRBV27 combines with J gene TRBJ2-7; maybe TRBD1 (6 bases). Between the trimmed V and J ends, which lost 8 bases and 1 base, there was a span of 18 bases. Germline assignment: CDR1 MNHEY and CDR2 SMNVEV (reference sequence). The CDR3 consists of 15 residues. CDR3 protein: CASGHNRDFSYEQYF. The CDR3 nucleotides read TGTGCCAGCGGACATAACAGGGATTTTTCCTACGAGCAGTACTTC.

The rearrangement joins TRBV10-2 to TRBJ2-7; D is possibly TRBD1 (5 bases). Trimming left V 6 bases short and J 7 bases short, with 7 bases between. Germline V gives CDR1 WSHSY, CDR2 SAAADI. The CDR3 runs 10 residues. The CDR3 spells CASSRVEQYF. In DNA, the CDR3 is TGCGCCAGCAGCAGGGTTGAGCAGTACTTC.

CDR3 nucleotides: TGTGCCAGCAGCGAAAGGGGCGGTACTTTCTACAATGAGCAGTTCTTC. This encodes CASSERGGTFYNEQFF. V usage is TRBV6-1 and J usage is TRBJ2-1; D is possibly TRBD1 (5 bases). V was cut by 6 bases and J by 3 bases, with 18 bases left in between. In germline, CDR1 is MNHNS, CDR2 SASEGT. This CDR3 contains 16 residues.

This chain joins TRBV7-2 and TRBJ2-1; D might be TRBD1 (6 bases). Trimming shortened V by 8 bases and J by 0 bases, and 14 bases separated the two germline ends. This CDR3 has 15 residues. The germline gives CDR1 SGHTA, CDR2 FQGNSA. The CDR3 is CASSQGLSSYNEQFF. DNA of the CDR3: TGTGCCAGCTCCCAGGGGTTAAGCTCCTACAATGAGCAGTTCTTC.

V and J are TRBV18 and TRBJ1-2, with a weak D call TRBD1 (6 bases). Looked up from germline, CDR1 is KGHSH and CDR2 is LQKENI. The CDR3 length is 19 residues. The germline V and J ends were trimmed by 2 bases and 0 bases, with 22 bases remaining between them. Here the CDR3 DNA reads TGTGCCAGCTCACCAGGGGGCTGGGCTCAAGACAAGACTAACTATGGCTACACCTTC. The encoded protein is CASSPGGWAQDKTNYGYTF.

This clone was seen a few times. Other DNA sequences within the sample encode an identical CDR3. The chain is built from TRBV11-2 and TRBJ1-5; D is unclear. CDR1 is SGHAT, CDR2 FQNNGV, per germline. The CDR3 covers 13 residues. With 1 base removed from V and 1 base from J, the gap between germline ends came to 2 bases. Here the CDR3 reads CASSLVSNQPQHF. As DNA, the CDR3 is TGTGCCAGCAGCTTAGTCAGCAATCAGCCCCAGCATTTT.

The chain combines TRBV9 with TRBJ1-1, with a possible D match to TRBD1 (5 bases). Germline V lookup: CDR1 SGDLS, CDR2 YYNGEE. V lost 3 bases and J lost 5, with 11 bases in between. The CDR3 consists of 13 residues. Here the CDR3 DNA reads TGTGCCAGCAGCGCCGCAGGGAGAACTGAAGCTTTCTTT. Its protein product is CASSAAGRTEAFF.

In regard to this clone: Other DNA sequences in the same sample also yield this CDR3. V gene TRBV5-1 combines with J gene TRBJ2-1; 13 nucleotides match TRBD2. This CDR3 contains 14 residues. The V gene's germline CDR1 is SGHRS and CDR2 YFSETQ. V lost 7 bases and J lost 7; bases outside the gene matches: 5. The CDR3 reads CASRWTSGSNEQFF. CDR3 bases: TGCGCCAGCCGGTGGACTAGCGGGAGTAATGAGCAGTTCTTC. The entire variable domain, with the rest obtained from reference TRBV5-1 and TRBJ2-1, is as follows: KAGVTQTPRYLIKTRGQQVTLSCSPISGHRSVSWYQQTPGQGLQFLFEYFSETQRNKGNFPGRFSGRQFSNSRSEMNVSTLELGDSALYLCASRWTSGSNEQFFGPGTRLTVL.

This chain connects TRBV28 to TRBJ1-3; no reliable D call. Germline V lookup: CDR1 MDHEN, CDR2 SYDVKM. The CDR3 totals 13 residues. V was trimmed by 6 bases and J by 3 bases, leaving 9 bases between them. This CDR3 reads CASSESVGNTIYF. In nucleotides, the CDR3 is TGTGCCAGCAGCGAATCGGTTGGAAACACCATATATTTT.